Reported below is one T cell receptor (beta chain). Its matching antigen is unknown. The PCR contained 60 Vbeta and 13 Jbeta primers. Data came from immunoSEQ multiplex PCR; TCRdb stores just in-frame clones and leaves some out. The sample holds 150,000 to 200,000 clones, 70% to 85% seen once. Germline V gives CDR1 SGHTA, CDR2 FQGNSA. The CDR3 consists of 11 residues. V lost 5 bases, J lost 6 bases, and 8 bases lay in between. This record belongs to a study of cytomegalovirus exposure and HLA in healthy donors. Looking at the study overall: Unique TCRs numbering roughly 80 million, obtained from HLA-typed donors, made up an early data release. Ancestry clustering placed roughly 86% of under 450 genotyped donors in the Caucasian-associated cluster. Whole-study findings and limits: CMV serostatus was the sole immune exposure information available. A later analysis found most CMV-associated TCR beta chains apparently HLA-restricted.

The sample comprised PBMCs. The rearrangement links TRBV7-2 to TRBJ2-7; D possibly corresponds to TRBD2 (5 bases). The receptor comes from a male donor in good health and CMV-seronegative. The DNA for the CDR3 is TGTGCCAGCAGCCAACGGGGCGAGCAGTACTTC. The encoded protein is CASSQRGEQYF.